Listed below are T cell receptor beta chains from one sample, sequenced in a study of T-cell reconstitution after alpha-beta-depleted transplantation in children. Each CDR3 protein gets one entry after TCRdb re-called the PCR reads with MiXCR. The data hold about 170,000 distinct CDR3 sequences, with around 10% observed a single time. This material consisted of PBMCs, taken before TCRalphabeta/CD19-depleted stem cell transplant. The receptors here all came from a boy aged 2 to 10 with acute myeloid leukemia, due to receive a stem cell transplant. The CDR3 runs from the conserved cysteine through the conserved F or W. The D gene is left open where the match is weak. Size tells how often a clone was seen (once, few, many) or the class of an expanded clone, and some rows leave it out.

many	TRBV5-1	TRBJ2-1	.	TGCGCCAGCAGCTTGTACGCTAGCACAGCCTCCTACAATGAGCAGTTCTTC	CASSLYASTASYNEQFF
many	TRBV5-1	TRBJ2-3	.	TGCGCCAGCAGCTTAGGCCGCGGACGCACAGATACGCAGTATTTT	CASSLGRGRTDTQYF
many	TRBV12-3/TRBV12-4	TRBJ2-5	TRBD1	TGTGCCAGCAGTCAAGACAGGGGCGAGGAGACCCAGTACTTC	CASSQDRGEETQYF
few	TRBV19	TRBJ2-7	TRBD2	TGTGCCAGTAGTATGGGACTAACCTACGAGCAGTACTTC	CASSMGLTYEQYF
many	TRBV5-1	TRBJ2-2	.	TGCGCCAGCAGCTTGGTTCCCGGGGACACCGGGGAGCTGTTTTTT	CASSLVPGDTGELFF
many	TRBV5-1	TRBJ2-2	TRBD2	TGCGCCAGCAGCTTGGCTAGCGGGGGATACACCGGGGAGCTGTTTTTT	CASSLASGGYTGELFF
many	TRBV20-1	TRBJ1-3	.	TGCAGTGCTAGAGTCCTGACTGGAAACACCATATATTTT	CSARVLTGNTIYF
many	TRBV12-3/TRBV12-4	TRBJ2-1	TRBD2	TGTGCCAGCAGTTTAGCAGCGGGAGCTTCCTACAATGAGCAGTTCTTC	CASSLAAGASYNEQFF
many	TRBV21-1	TRBJ1-2	.	TGTGCCAGCAGCAAGAGGACGAGATCCACCTTC	CASSKRTRSTF
many	TRBV11-2	TRBJ1-4	TRBD1	TGTGCCAGCAGCTTACGGACAGGGGGCGAGTGGGAAAAACTGTTTTTT	CASSLRTGGEWEKLFF
few	TRBV7-6	TRBJ2-2	TRBD1	TGTGCCAGCAGCTTAGCCGCCCGTCAGGGGGCGGTCGCCGGGGAGCTGTTTTTT	CASSLAARQGAVAGELFF
.	TRBV12-3/TRBV12-4	TRBJ1-1	.	TGTGCCAGCAGTTTTTCGGGGCTGGGCACTGAAGCTTTCTTT	CASSFSGLGTEAFF
many	TRBV9	TRBJ2-5	.	TGTGCCAGCAGCGTAGGACACCTTCAAGAGACCCAGTACTTC	CASSVGHLQETQYF
many	TRBV5-1	TRBJ2-5	TRBD2	TGCGCCAGCAGCTTCGGGGGGGGGATCTCAGAGACCCAGTACTTC	CASSFGGGISETQYF
many	TRBV5-1	TRBJ1-1	.	TGTGCCAGCAGCTTGGCCGGGAACACTGAAGCTTTCTTT	CASSLAGNTEAFF
.	TRBV19	TRBJ1-1	.	TGTGCCAGTAGTATAGTCCCGTACAGACGACGGCACACTGAAGCTTTCTTT	CASSIVPYRRRHTEAFF
many	TRBV5-6	TRBJ2-1	.	TGTGCCAGCAGCCGCGGGCGTGAGCAGTTCTTC	CASSRGREQFF
few	TRBV6-5	TRBJ2-5	.	TGTGCCAGCAGTAACGTCGATGCAGGGATTGGGCAAGAGACCCAGTACTTC	CASSNVDAGIGQETQYF
.	TRBV11-2	TRBJ1-2	.	TGTGCCAGCAGCCCTGCCCCGACGCAAGCTAACTATGGCTACACCTTC	CASSPAPTQANYGYTF
.	TRBV4-2	TRBJ1-5	.	TGTGCCAGCAGCGAAAGGGTCCAGTCGGAGGGCAATCAGCCCCAGCATTTT	CASSERVQSEGNQPQHF
many	TRBV10-3	TRBJ2-3	.	TGTGCCATCAGTGAGTTGCGGAACAGCACAGATACGCAGTATTTT	CAISELRNSTDTQYF
many	TRBV2	TRBJ2-3	TRBD1	TGTGCCAGCAGCTACCTACCGGGACAGAGCACAGATACGCAGTATTTT	CASSYLPGQSTDTQYF
.	TRBV6-6	TRBJ1-2	.	TGTGCCAGCAGTTATGCGACGGCCTTGGGCTACACCTTC	CASSYATALGYTF
few	TRBV29-1	TRBJ1-1	.	TGCAGCGTTGACCGATCTGGGGCGGGGGCTTTCTTT	CSVDRSGAGAFF
many	TRBV20-1	TRBJ2-5	.	TGCAGTGCTAAGGATCCGTACCAAGAGACCCAGTACTTC	CSAKDPYQETQYF
few	TRBV24-1	TRBJ1-3	.	TGTGCCGCAAAGACGCACTCTGGAAACACCATATATTTT	CAAKTHSGNTIYF
medium-sized	TRBV7-2	TRBJ2-4	TRBD1	TGTGCCAGCAGCTCCAACAGGGGAGACATTCAGTACTTC	CASSSNRGDIQYF
.	TRBV10-3	TRBJ2-1	.	TGTGCCATCAGTGAATACGGCAATGAGCAGTTCTTC	CAISEYGNEQFF
many	TRBV10-3	TRBJ1-6	.	TGTGCCATCAGTGGGAACAGAAAAACCCACAATTCACCCCTCCACTTT	CAISGNRKTHNSPLHF
many	TRBV24-1	TRBJ2-7	TRBD2	TGTGCCACCCACTGGACTAGCGGAGGATCGACTTACGAGCAGTACTTC	CATHWTSGGSTYEQYF
many	TRBV10-2	TRBJ2-1	TRBD2	TGCGCCAGCAGCGGGACTAGCGGGGGGAACAATGAGCAGTTCTTC	CASSGTSGGNNEQFF
few	TRBV20-1	TRBJ1-4	.	TGCAGTGCTACCTTAGAGGGGAGTTCTAATGAAAAACTGTTTTTT	CSATLEGSSNEKLFF
many	TRBV5-1	TRBJ2-2	.	TGCGCCAGCAGCTTGGAACTCGGGTACACCGGGGAGCTGTTTTTT	CASSLELGYTGELFF
.	TRBV5-1	TRBJ2-5	.	TGCGCCAGCAGCTTGGGCCAATCACAGGGTTACGGAGAGACCCAGTACTTC	CASSLGQSQGYGETQYF
many	TRBV7-9	TRBJ2-2	TRBD2	TGTGCCAGCAGCTTAGACGGACTAGCTAGCGGGGAGCTGTTTTTT	CASSLDGLASGELFF
many	TRBV2	TRBJ2-7	TRBD2	TGTGCCACCACCCCGGGACTAGCTAGCTCCTACGAGCAGTACTTC	CATTPGLASSYEQYF
many	TRBV18	TRBJ1-5	.	TGTGCCAGCTCACCCCGGGGACGAATTCAGCCCCAGCATTTT	CASSPRGRIQPQHF
many	TRBV30	TRBJ2-3	.	TGTGCCTGGCGACCGGACGGAACAATCCTGGGAGATACGCAGTATTTT	CAWRPDGTILGDTQYF
.	TRBV28	TRBJ2-3	TRBD1	TGTGCCAGCAGCTCTCCGGGACAGGGTGGGCTAGATACGCAGTATTTT	CASSSPGQGGLDTQYF
many	TRBV5-1	TRBJ1-1	.	TGCGCCAGCAGCTATGGGGACGAAGCTTTCTTT	CASSYGDEAFF
many	TRBV10-3	TRBJ1-2	.	TGTGCCATCAGTGTAGTACAGCTCTATGGCTACACCTTC	CAISVVQLYGYTF
.	TRBV18	TRBJ2-3	TRBD2	TGTGCCAGCTCGCCCGGGGGGGCCTTTACAGATACGCAGTATTTT	CASSPGGAFTDTQYF
many	TRBV20-1	TRBJ2-5	.	TGCAGTGCTACTGGGAGCGAGGAGACCCAGTACTTC	CSATGSEETQYF
many	TRBV5-1	TRBJ2-5	.	TGCGCCAGCAGCTCTTCTAGTCAAGAGACCCAGTACTTC	CASSSSSQETQYF
many	TRBV20-1	TRBJ2-1	.	TGCAGTGCTAGAGATCTCTGGGGCACACCCTGGGGCAATGAGCAGTTCTTC	CSARDLWGTPWGNEQFF
many	TRBV3-1	TRBJ2-3	.	TGTGCCAGCAGCCAAGTTTCGACAGCGGCAGATACGCAGTATTTT	CASSQVSTAADTQYF